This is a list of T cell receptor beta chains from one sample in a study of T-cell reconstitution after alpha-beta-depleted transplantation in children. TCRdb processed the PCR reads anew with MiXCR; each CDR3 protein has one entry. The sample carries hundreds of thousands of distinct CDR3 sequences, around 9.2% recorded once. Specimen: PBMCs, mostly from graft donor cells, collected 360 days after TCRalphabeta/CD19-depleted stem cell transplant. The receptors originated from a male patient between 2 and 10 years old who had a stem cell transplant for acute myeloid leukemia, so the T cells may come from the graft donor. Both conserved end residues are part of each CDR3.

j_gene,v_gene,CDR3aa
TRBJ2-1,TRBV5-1,CASSGDSSYNEQFF
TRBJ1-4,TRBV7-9,CASRPRFGHPKGEKLFF
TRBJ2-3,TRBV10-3,CAIARQGPTTDTQYF
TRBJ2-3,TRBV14,CASSQVAGGSDTQYF
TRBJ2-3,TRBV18,CASSPGTGGMDTQYF
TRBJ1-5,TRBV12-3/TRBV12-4,CASRVGNQPQHF
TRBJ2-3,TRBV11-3,CASSFSGGGGDTQYF
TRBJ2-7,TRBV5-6,CASSPLAGGIYEQYF
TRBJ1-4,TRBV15,CATSREGLNEKLFF
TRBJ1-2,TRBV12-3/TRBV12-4,CASSTRTGPGVGYTF
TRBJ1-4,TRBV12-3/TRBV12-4,CASSPRGEKLFF
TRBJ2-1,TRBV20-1,CSARNQRGGFNEQFF
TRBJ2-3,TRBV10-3,CAINEGGTGGGLITQYF
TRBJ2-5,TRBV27,CASSLVTAGGPQETQYF
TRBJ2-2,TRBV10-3,CAIRGTSGRARTGELFF
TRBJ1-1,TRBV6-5,CASSSTKTESNTEAFF
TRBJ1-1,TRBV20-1,CSATDLGRTEAFF
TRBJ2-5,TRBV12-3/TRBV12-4,CASSFVGAGGTQYF
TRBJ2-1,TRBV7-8,CASSLRGHEQFF
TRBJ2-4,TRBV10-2,CASSESLVRDIQYF
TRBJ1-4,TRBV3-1,CASSHRQGPTNEKLFF
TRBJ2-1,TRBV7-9,CASSSIYNEQFF
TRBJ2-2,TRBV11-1,CASSARGLANTGELFF
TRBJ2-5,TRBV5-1,CASRKREIAETQYF
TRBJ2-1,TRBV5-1,CASSLAGQGLNEQFF
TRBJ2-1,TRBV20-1,CSAQLAGVPNEQFF
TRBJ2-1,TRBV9,CASSPQTSGSSYNEQFF
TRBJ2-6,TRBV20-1,CCAEFFGTSGSGANVLTF
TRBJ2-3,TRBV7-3,CASSFRLAGITDTQYF
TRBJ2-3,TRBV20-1,CSARQLAINTDTQYF
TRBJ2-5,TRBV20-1,CSARDISAGKQETQYF
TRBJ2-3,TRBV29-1,CSGTGRRNTQYF